This TCR beta chain was captured in a study of blood T cells in healthy people across ages. Study observations and caveats: A roughly linear age-dependent decrease characterized TCR beta diversity per million T cells.

A second PCR, run for roughly 7 to 11 cycles, used a sample-barcoded 5' primer plus a J-beta primer mix. A tag from a template-switch adaptor with 12 random nucleotides marked each cDNA molecule. Using its own MiXCR run on the 5' RACE reads, TCRdb lists one record per CDR3 protein. The sample holds 650,000 to 800,000 distinct CDR3 sequences, more than 40% seen once. The CDR3 sequence is 16 residues long. The germline V gene encodes CDR1 DFQATT and CDR2 SNEGSKA (reference sequence). J lost 2 bases, V lost 1 base, and 8 bases had no gene match. For every donor, a draw yielded 8.5 to 10 milliliters of peripheral blood. PBMCs, at least 6 million per sample, were isolated. Turning to this clonotype: Its antigen is unidentified.

The genes are TRBV20-1 and TRBJ2-3; TRBD2 matches 8 bases. The receptor was isolated from a man in his fifties or sixties in good health. Sequencing was carried out using blood. CDR3 loop: CSARAVASGSTDTQYF. The CDR3 DNA follows: TGCAGTGCTAGAGCGGTGGCTAGCGGGTCCACAGATACGCAGTATTTT.